These T cell receptor beta chains were read from a single sample in a study of CD8+ T cells in alopecia areata. Measured with immunoSEQ multiplex PCR; TCRdb has only the in-frame clones, and not every one. Of approximately 200,000 clones listed, 50% to 60% are singletons. The source was CD4+ T cells sorted from blood, collected at week 4, from a patient treated with tofacitinib. The receptors shown here come from a human donor with alopecia areata. Both conserved end residues are part of each CDR3. Fields, in order: D gene, clone size, J gene, V gene, CDR3 DNA, CDR3 protein. A D gene is named only where the DNA matches it firmly. Not every row has a clone size; where given, it reads once, few, many or a size class.

>-|-|TRBJ2-1|TRBV29-1
TGCAGCGTTGTTGGTCTCAATGAGCAGTTCTTC
CSVVGLNEQFF
>-|-|TRBJ1-5|TRBV7-2
TGTGCCAGCAGCTTTCAGGGGTCGGGCAATCAGCCCCAGCATTTT
CASSFQGSGNQPQHF
>-|few|TRBJ1-6|TRBV10-3
TGTGCCATCGGGTCGGACAGCCAGGCCCTCCACTTT
CAIGSDSQALHF
>-|-|TRBJ2-4|TRBV2
TGTGCCAGCAACGACGACAGAGAAAACATTCAGTACTTC
CASNDDRENIQYF
>-|-|TRBJ2-7|TRBV5-1
TGCGCCAGCAGCTTTGACGGCTCCTACGAGCAGTACTTC
CASSFDGSYEQYF
>-|few|TRBJ2-1|TRBV4-1
TGCGCCAGCAGCCCCAACATAGGGGGGCTCTACAATGAGCAGTTCTTC
CASSPNIGGLYNEQFF
>-|-|TRBJ1-1|TRBV29-1
TGCAGCGTTGGTAGGTTGGACACTGAAGCTTTCTTT
CSVGRLDTEAFF
>-|-|TRBJ1-4|TRBV30
TGTGCCTGGAGCGCTACAGTTGGGGAAAAACTGTTTTTT
CAWSATVGEKLFF
>TRBD2|few|TRBJ2-3|TRBV11-2
TGTGCCAGCAGCTCCGGAGCGGGGCTCTTAGGGACAGATACGCAGTATTTT
CASSSGAGLLGTDTQYF
>-|-|TRBJ1-2|TRBV28
TGTGCCAGCAGTTTCCGCAGGGCGGATGGCTACACCTTC
CASSFRRADGYTF
>-|-|TRBJ2-7|TRBV29-1
TGCAGCGTTGGACAGAGCTCCTACGAGCAGTACTTC
CSVGQSSYEQYF
>-|-|TRBJ2-1|TRBV4-1
TGCGCCAGCAGCCAAGGGCGGGGGCAAGCGAGTTACAATGAGCAGTTCTTC
CASSQGRGQASYNEQFF
>TRBD1|-|TRBJ1-2|TRBV4-3
TGCGCCAGCAGCCGAAGGACAGGCGCCTATGGCTACACCTTC
CASSRRTGAYGYTF
>-|-|TRBJ1-1|TRBV30
TGTGCCTGGGTCAAAAACACACCGAACACTGAAGCTTTCTTT
CAWVKNTPNTEAFF
>TRBD2|-|TRBJ2-3|TRBV29-1
TGCAGCGTTGCGGGAGGGACCCGGGCAGATACGCAGTATTTT
CSVAGGTRADTQYF
>-|-|TRBJ2-7|TRBV30
TGTGCCTGGGGGCAGGGAGGATTCGAGCAGTACTTC
CAWGQGGFEQYF
>-|-|TRBJ1-4|TRBV4-2
TGTGCCAGCAGCCTCGGCAGGGCAGAAGGCGAAAAACTGTTTTTT
CASSLGRAEGEKLFF
>-|few|TRBJ2-6|TRBV5-5
TGTGCCAGCAGCTTGTCACCCACAGGGTCTGGGGCCAACGTCCTGACTTTC
CASSLSPTGSGANVLTF
>TRBD1|-|TRBJ2-2|TRBV6-1
TGTGCCAGCAGTGTGAGGACAGGGTACGCCGGGGAGCTGTTTTTT
CASSVRTGYAGELFF
>-|few|TRBJ2-3|TRBV6-6
TGTGCCAGCAGTTACCCAGGCGGGGTCACAGATACGCAGTATTTT
CASSYPGGVTDTQYF
>-|-|TRBJ1-1|TRBV27
TGTGCCAGCAGTCCTTGGGTGAGGGGGGCTGAAGGCACTGAAGCTTTCTTT
CASSPWVRGAEGTEAFF
>-|-|TRBJ1-5|TRBV16
TGTGCCAGCAGCCTTTCCGGTTGGCAGCCCCAGCATTTT
CASSLSGWQPQHF
>-|-|TRBJ2-5|TRBV29-1
TGCAGCGTTGCGGCTCGCCAAGAGACCCAGTACTTC
CSVAARQETQYF
>-|-|TRBJ2-7|TRBV15
TGTGCCACCCGTTGGGACCTCACGTCTGGCGAGCAGTACTTC
CATRWDLTSGEQYF
>TRBD1|-|TRBJ1-2|TRBV25-1
TGTGCCAGCAGTCCGACAGGGGTTTACTATGGCTACACCTTC
CASSPTGVYYGYTF
>-|-|TRBJ2-1|TRBV29-1
TGCAGCGTTGGATTTAGGCAAGTTGAGCAGTTCTTC
CSVGFRQVEQFF
>-|-|TRBJ1-6|TRBV10-3
TGTGCCATCAGACCTCAGGGACTTGGAAATTCACCCCTCCACTTT
CAIRPQGLGNSPLHF
>-|-|TRBJ1-2|TRBV19
TGTGCCAGTACCCTGGACGGCTATGGCTACACCTTC
CASTLDGYGYTF
>-|few|TRBJ1-2|TRBV27
TGTGCCAGCAGTCTACAACCTAACTATGGCTACACCTTC
CASSLQPNYGYTF
>-|-|TRBJ1-3|TRBV30
TGTGCCTGGAGTCCCGGGTTGGGAAACACCATATATTTT
CAWSPGLGNTIYF
>-|-|TRBJ1-5|TRBV4-1
TGCGCCAGCAGCGGCGGAGCGGTGGATCAGCCCCAGCATTTT
CASSGGAVDQPQHF
>-|few|TRBJ2-1|TRBV30
TGTGCCTGGAGTGCCTATGGACAGTCACGGTTCTTC
CAWSAYGQSRFF